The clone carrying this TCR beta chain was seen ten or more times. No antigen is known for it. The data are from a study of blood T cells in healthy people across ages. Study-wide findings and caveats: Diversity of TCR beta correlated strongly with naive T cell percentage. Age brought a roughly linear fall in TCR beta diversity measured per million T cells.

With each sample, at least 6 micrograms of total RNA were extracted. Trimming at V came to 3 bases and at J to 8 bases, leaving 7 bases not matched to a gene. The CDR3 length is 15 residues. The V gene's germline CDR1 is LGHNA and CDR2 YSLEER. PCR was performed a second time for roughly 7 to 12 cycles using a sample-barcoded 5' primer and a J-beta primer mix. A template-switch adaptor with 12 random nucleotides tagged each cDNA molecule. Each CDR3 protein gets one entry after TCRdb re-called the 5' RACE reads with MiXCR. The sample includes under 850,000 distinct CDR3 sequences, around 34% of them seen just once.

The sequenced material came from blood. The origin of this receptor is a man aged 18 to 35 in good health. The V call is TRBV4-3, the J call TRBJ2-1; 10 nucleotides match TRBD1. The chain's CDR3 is CASSHGGTGVYEQFF. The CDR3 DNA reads TGCGCCAGCAGCCATGGGGGGACAGGGGTCTATGAGCAGTTCTTC.